Following are 22 T cell receptor beta chains from one sample sequenced in a study of CD8 T cells in ankylosing spondylitis. Study-level findings and limits: For ankylosing spondylitis blood, a TCR beta motif of eight or nine highly homologous variants appeared characteristic.

These receptors are not linked to any known antigen. Via MiXCR, TCRdb re-called the 5' RACE reads, giving one row per CDR3 protein. This table has fewer than 550,000 distinct CDR3 sequences, approximately 5.3% appearing once. The sequencing input was blood, either unsorted or a sorted T cell fraction (not recorded which). The receptors come from a male donor with ankylosing spondylitis.

This clonotype was found a few times. This sequence joins TRBV5-1 and TRBJ2-3; 8 nucleotides align to TRBD1. Per the germline V gene, CDR1 is SGHRS and CDR2 is YFSETQ. CDR3 length: 16 amino acids. Trimming cost V 4 bases and J 5 bases; bases outside gene matches: 12. This CDR3 is CASSLRTGSIVDTQYF. The CDR3 bases are TGCGCCAGCAGCCTGAGGACAGGGTCTATAGTAGATACGCAGTATTTT.

The V and J genes are TRBV5-1 and TRBJ2-5; D may be TRBD2 (6 bases). Germline V gene sequence: CDR1 SGHRS, CDR2 YFSETQ. The CDR3 consists of 16 residues. The V end lost 2 bases, the J end lost 0 bases, and 14 bases lay between the germline ends. The CDR3 coding sequence is TGCGCCAGCAGCTTTTCTTCCCTAGCGAACCAAGAGACCCAGTACTTC. This encodes CASSFSSLANQETQYF.

This clonotype has ten or more counts. This chain uses TRBV10-3 with TRBJ1-6; D is unresolved. From germline, CDR1 is ENHRY and CDR2 SYGVKD. CDR3 length: 18 residues. Trimming took 0 bases from V and 7 from J, leaving 19 bases between them. CDR3 nucleotides: TGTGCCATCAGTGAGTCAACTTGGGCCCCGGGCGGCAATTCACCCCTCCACTTT. It codes for CAISESTWAPGGNSPLHF.

This clonotype was seen ten or more times. The gene calls are TRBV5-1 and TRBJ2-7, with TRBD1 matching over 10 bases. CDR3 length: 14 amino acids. Germline CDR1 is SGHRS and CDR2 is YFSETQ. V gave up 4 bases and J gave up 3 bases; unmatched junction bases: 4. This CDR3 is CASSRTGGGYEQYF. The CDR3, as DNA: TGCGCCAGCAGCAGGACAGGGGGAGGCTACGAGCAGTACTTC.

This clonotype was recorded many times. V usage is TRBV5-6 and J usage is TRBJ1-1; TRBD1 matches 7 bases. The length of the CDR3 is 15 residues. The J segment lost 1 base and the V segment lost 3 bases, leaving 6 bases of the junction unmatched. Germline V gives CDR1 SGHDT, CDR2 YYEEEE. The CDR3 is CASSWAGTANTEAFF. Written as DNA, the CDR3 is TGTGCCAGCAGCTGGGCCGGGACAGCGAACACTGAAGCTTTCTTT.

This sequence joins TRBV20-1 and TRBJ1-1, with D possibly matching TRBD1 (6 bases). The V gene's germline CDR1 is DFQATT and CDR2 SNEGSKA (reference sequence). This CDR3 comprises 14 residues. Deletions cut 0 bases from V and 1 base from J, with 9 bases between. Here the CDR3 reads CSAREGHPNTEAFF. The CDR3 DNA follows: TGCAGTGCTAGAGAGGGACACCCGAACACTGAAGCTTTCTTT.

The chain couples TRBV6-2 or TRBV6-3 to TRBJ1-2; TRBD1 matches at 8 bases. V shed 6 bases and J 14 bases; nucleotides not matched to a gene: 17. Germline V CDR1 and CDR2: MNHEY, SVGEGT. The CDR3 has 14 amino acids. CDR3 amino acids: CASRKTGEAMRGTF. For the CDR3, the DNA is TGTGCCAGCAGGAAGACAGGGGAAGCGATGCGAGGGACCTTC.

The chain uses TRBV30 and TRBJ2-5; D unresolved. Deletions cut 6 bases from V and 3 bases from J, with 11 bases between. Germline loops: CDR1 GTSNPN, CDR2 SVGIG (reference sequence). This CDR3 spans 12 amino acids. CDR3 coding DNA: TGTGCCTGTACTACTCAAGAAGAGACCCAGTACTTC. It specifies CACTTQEETQYF.

This clonotype was detected ten times or more. The rearrangement joins TRBV9 to TRBJ2-3; D could derive from TRBD1 or TRBD2 (5 bases each). Trimming pared 0 bases from V and 6 bases from J, leaving 11 bases between. The CDR3 is 14 amino acids. Germline values: CDR1 SGDLS, CDR2 YYNGEE. The CDR3 DNA follows: TGTGCCAGCAGCGTAGACGAGGGGCCGGATACGCAGTATTTT. Encoded protein: CASSVDEGPDTQYF.

This clonotype was observed many times. J is TRBJ2-7 and V is TRBV4-1; D might be TRBD1 (5 bases). This CDR3 is built from 14 residues. Per germline, CDR1 MGHRA and CDR2 YSYEKL. Trimming shortened V by 0 bases and J by 3 bases, and 9 bases separated the two germline ends. CDR3 nucleotides: TGCGCCAGCAGCCAAGATCCAGGGATCTACGAGCAGTACTTC. The encoded protein is CASSQDPGIYEQYF.

The J gene is TRBJ2-1, the V gene TRBV5-5; TRBD1 matches 10 bases. This CDR3 spans 13 amino acids. Trimming cost V 9 bases and J 9 bases; bases outside gene matches: 9. Germline CDR1 SGHKS, CDR2 YYEKEE (reference sequence). The CDR3 DNA reads as TGTGCCATCGACAGGGGGCTCCTCAGTGAGCAGTTCTTC. Translated: CAIDRGLLSEQFF.

This clonotype showed up many times. The chain combines TRBV20-1 with TRBJ2-1; no definite D call. V dropped 1 base and J dropped 0 bases, with 10 bases sitting between them. Germline V lookup: CDR1 DFQATT, CDR2 SNEGSKA (reference sequence). This CDR3 contains 15 residues. The CDR3 is CSARALSNSYNEQFF. CDR3 nucleotides: TGCAGTGCTAGAGCTCTCTCCAACTCCTACAATGAGCAGTTCTTC.

J is TRBJ1-1 and V is TRBV6-5, with D possibly matching TRBD1 (6 bases). V lost 5 bases and J 2 bases, leaving 12 bases between the germline ends. The CDR3 consists of 14 residues. Germline V gives CDR1 MNHEY, CDR2 SVGAGI. CDR3 nucleotide sequence: TGTGCCAGCAGTCACGGACAGAGCAACACTGAAGCTTTCTTT. Translated: CASSHGQSNTEAFF.

There are many counts of this clonotype. This sequence joins TRBV4-1 and TRBJ2-2; D is uncertain. Germline lookup yields CDR1 MGHRA and CDR2 YSYEKL. V lost 4 bases to trimming and J lost 6 bases, with 15 bases between them. The length of the CDR3 is 15 residues. The CDR3 sequence is CASSPRLGRAGELFF. In DNA form, the CDR3 reads TGCGCCAGCAGCCCCCGGCTGGGTCGGGCCGGGGAGCTGTTTTTT.

This clonotype appeared a few times. The CDR3 loop is CASSLSRGHQPQHF. The CDR3, as DNA: TGTGCCAGCAGTTTATCGCGGGGACATCAGCCCCAGCATTTT. The chain employs TRBV27 and TRBJ1-5; D is perhaps TRBD1 (5 bases). The CDR3 is made up of 14 amino acids. Trimming removed 0 bases from V and 5 bases from J, with 8 bases in between. The germline V gene encodes CDR1 MNHEY and CDR2 SMNVEV (reference sequence).

This clonotype was found many times. V is TRBV27 and J is TRBJ1-1; D is possibly TRBD1 (6 bases). V was trimmed by 5 bases and J by 1 base, leaving 11 bases between them. Germline CDR1 is MNHEY and CDR2 is SMNVEV (reference sequence). This CDR3 comprises 14 residues. The CDR3 sequence is CASSVQGGNTEAFF. The CDR3 DNA is TGTGCCAGCAGTGTACAGGGTGGGAACACTGAAGCTTTCTTT.

This clonotype occurred many times. The gene calls are TRBV6-5 and TRBJ2-7; unclear D gene. The CDR3 length is 13 residues. The germline gives CDR1 MNHEY, CDR2 SVGAGI. V was cut by 0 bases and J by 4 bases, with 7 bases left in between. The CDR3 loop reads CASSYSLVYEQYF. DNA of the CDR3: TGTGCCAGCAGTTACTCGCTTGTGTACGAGCAGTACTTC.

This clonotype was observed many times. V gene TRBV5-6 combines with J gene TRBJ1-1; D may be TRBD1 (5 bases). Trimming took off 4 bases at V and 11 bases at J, with 15 bases between the two ends. The CDR3 sequence is 12 residues long. Germline V gene lookup returns CDR1 SGHDT and CDR2 YYEEEE. DNA of the CDR3: TGTGCCAGCAGCCCGCGGGGGGGAAACGCTTTCTTT. Translating gives CASSPRGGNAFF.

This clonotype was picked up many times. The chain joins TRBV6-2 or TRBV6-3 to TRBJ2-2; no definite D call. The germline V and J ends were trimmed by 2 bases and 2 bases, with 3 bases remaining between them. Germline V gene lookup returns CDR1 MNHEY and CDR2 SVGEGT. CDR3 size: 13 residues. The CDR3: CASSYANTGELFF. CDR3 coding DNA: TGTGCCAGCAGTTACGCAAACACCGGGGAGCTGTTTTTT.

This clonotype was seen ten or more times. The V gene is TRBV10-3, the J gene TRBJ2-3; 11 bases are shared with TRBD2. V was clipped by 6 bases and J by 5 bases; unmatched bases: 4. Germline values: CDR1 ENHRY, CDR2 SYGVKD. This CDR3 contains 14 residues. CDR3 amino acids: CAIREGLAGDTQYF. The CDR3 coding sequence is TGTGCCATCAGGGAAGGACTAGCGGGAGATACGCAGTATTTT.

The chain is built from TRBV24-1 and TRBJ2-2; D gene uncertain. Trimming left V 0 bases short and J 1 base short, with 11 bases between. Germline V gene sequence: CDR1 KGHDR, CDR2 SFDVKD. The CDR3 extends over 17 amino acids. The CDR3 sequence: CATSDLHGQENTGELFF. The CDR3 coding sequence is TGTGCCACCAGTGATTTGCATGGTCAGGAGAACACCGGGGAGCTGTTTTTT.

About this clonotype itself: Possible read error: a much larger clone is one base away. The chain is built from TRBV20-1 and TRBJ1-1, with no clear D. CDR1 is DFQATT and CDR2 is SNEGSKA in the germline V gene (reference sequence). CDR3 length: 13 amino acids. Trimming took 4 bases from V and 0 from J, leaving 9 bases between them. For the CDR3, the DNA is TGCAGTGCTACAGGTGGCATGAACACTGAAGCTTTCTTT. Translation gives CSATGGMNTEAFF.